The 16 T cell receptor beta chains below come from one sample, sequenced in a study of T-cell memory formation after mild COVID-19 (dated by TCRdb to the early 2020s). The library relied on 5' RACE. Reads for this sample came from an Illumina NovaSeq 6000. TCRdb took the public reads, trimmed them with fastp at Q25, ran MiXCR for clone calling and kept in-frame beta chains. For every CDR3 protein sequence, its rows merge into one entry that carries the most common genes and DNA. A total of about 190,000 distinct CDR3 sequences appear in this sample, 20% to 25% of them only once. Jointly, the top ten make up roughly 23% of the sample. Sequencing was done on a sample of PBMCs or a T cell subset sorted from them (not recorded which). These receptors all stem from an adult woman who had mild COVID-19 (a few samples of this study predate the infection). The sample titles of this study are shuffled in the database, so cell type and time point are left out; the donor was told from shared clones.

This clonotype has only a few counts. The chain combines TRBV15 with TRBJ1-3, with D perhaps TRBD1 (6 bases). This CDR3 contains 13 residues. The V gene's germline CDR1 is LNHNV and CDR2 YYDKDF (reference sequence). V was pared by 3 bases and J by 3 bases, with 6 bases between. The DNA of the CDR3 is TGTGCCACCAGCAGCAGGGGTGGAAACACCATATATTTT. Its translation is CATSSRGGNTIYF.

V is TRBV6-5 and J is TRBJ2-1; weak D call: TRBD1 (5 bases). Germline V gene data show CDR1 as MNHEY and CDR2 as SVGAGI. CDR3 length equals 16 residues. Trimming stripped 0 bases from V and 2 bases from J, with 11 bases between. The chain's CDR3 is CASSYSLTETYNEQFF. DNA of the CDR3: TGTGCCAGCAGTTACTCTTTGACAGAGACCTACAATGAGCAGTTCTTC.

This clonotype has only a few counts. J is TRBJ2-1 and V is TRBV27; 12 bases are a match to TRBD2. J was trimmed by 8 bases and V by 5 bases; bases with no gene match: 10. The CDR3 sequence is 16 residues long. Per the germline V gene, CDR1 is MNHEY and CDR2 is SMNVEV (reference sequence). In nucleotides, the CDR3 is TGTGCCAGCAGTCCCCTAGCGGGAGGGCCTTTCCATGAGCAGTTCTTC. This gives the protein CASSPLAGGPFHEQFF.

V and J are TRBV27 and TRBJ2-1; possibly TRBD1 or TRBD2 for D (6 bases each). The V end was cut by 2 bases, the J end by 3 bases, with 11 bases between. Per germline, CDR1 MNHEY and CDR2 SMNVEV (reference sequence). The CDR3 is 15 residues long. CDR3 bases: TGTGCCAGCAGTTTAATCGGGGGACACTACAATGAGCAGTTCTTC. It translates to CASSLIGGHYNEQFF.

This clonotype was seen more than once but under ten times. V gene TRBV4-3 combines with J gene TRBJ2-3; 7 nucleotides match TRBD2. Germline-derived CDR1 and CDR2 are LGHNA and YSLEER. J gave up 3 bases and V 3 bases, and 9 bases lay outside the gene matches. The CDR3 has 16 residues. CDR3 in DNA: TGCGCCAGCAGCCAGGGTCGGCGGGAGAGGACAGATACGCAGTATTTT. Encoded protein: CASSQGRRERTDTQYF.

The V and J genes are TRBV13 and TRBJ2-1, with D possibly matching TRBD1 (6 bases). V was shortened by 2 bases and J by 8 bases, with 13 bases between the two germline ends. Germline values: CDR1 PRHDT, CDR2 FYEKMQ (reference sequence). The CDR3 sequence is 14 residues long. The CDR3 nucleotides are TGTGCCAGCAGCTTATTCAGGGGCAGGGATGAGCAGTTCTTC. Translating gives CASSLFRGRDEQFF.

Many counts were recorded for this clonotype. The rearrangement links TRBV7-9 to TRBJ2-1; 13 bases align to TRBD2. This CDR3 spans 16 amino acids. Trimming took 5 bases from V and 1 from J; bases not matched to a gene: 2. Looked up from germline, CDR1 is SEHNR and CDR2 is FQNEAQ (reference sequence). The CDR3 DNA reads TGTGCCAGCAGCCCGACTAGCGGGAGGTCCTACAATGAGCAGTTCTTC. This encodes CASSPTSGRSYNEQFF.

The rearrangement links TRBV6-5 to TRBJ2-3; D may be TRBD1 (6 bases). Trimming cost V 6 bases and J 5 bases, with 6 bases left between them. The CDR3 contains 11 residues. Germline values: CDR1 MNHEY, CDR2 SVGAGI. In nucleotides, the CDR3 is TGTGCCAGCAGGACAGGAGATACGCAGTATTTT. Translation: CASRTGDTQYF.

The chain employs TRBV29-1 and TRBJ1-1; 9 nucleotides line up with TRBD1. The CDR3 has 14 amino acids. The ends lost 3 bases at V and 2 bases at J; junction bases unmatched: 4. Germline V gene lookup returns CDR1 SQVTM and CDR2 ANQGSEA. CDR3 nucleotide sequence: TGCAGCGTTGATCCGACAGGGGGAAACACTGAAGCTTTCTTT. Protein product: CSVDPTGGNTEAFF.

This clonotype was counted only a few times. This chain joins TRBV7-6 and TRBJ2-1, with D possibly matching TRBD2 (6 bases). V was cut by 2 bases and J by 7 bases, with 15 bases left in between. Germline V lookup: CDR1 SGHVS, CDR2 FNYEAQ. This CDR3 has 15 amino acids. In DNA form, the CDR3 reads TGTGCCAGCAGCTTATGGGGACTGACGGGTAATGAGCAGTTCTTC. Its protein is CASSLWGLTGNEQFF.

V usage is TRBV10-2 and J usage is TRBJ2-7, with 7 bases aligning to TRBD1. With 6 bases clipped from V and 4 bases from J, the junction kept 6 bases outside the gene matches. CDR3 length: 13 amino acids. Germline V CDR1 and CDR2: WSHSY, SAAADI. The DNA for the CDR3 is TGCGCCAGCAGGACAGGACAGGAGTACGAGCAGTACTTC. Translating gives CASRTGQEYEQYF.

V and J are TRBV12-3 or TRBV12-4 and TRBJ2-7, with D possibly being TRBD2 (6 bases). This CDR3 region has 15 residues. Trimming cost V 0 bases and J 5 bases, with 14 bases left between them. The CDR3 sequence: CASSLAGLEGNEQYF. CDR3 nucleotides: TGTGCCAGCAGTTTAGCGGGACTGGAAGGGAACGAGCAGTACTTC.

The V call is TRBV19, the J call TRBJ1-5; D remains unclear. Germline loops: CDR1 LNHDA, CDR2 SQIVND (reference sequence). V was shortened by 7 bases and J by 2 bases, with 9 bases between the two germline ends. CDR3 length: 13 residues. Written as DNA, the CDR3 is TGTGCCAGTAACCCGAAAGGCAATCAGCCCCAGCATTTT. It codes for CASNPKGNQPQHF.

The V gene is TRBV7-6, the J gene TRBJ2-7; 7 bases map to TRBD1. The CDR3 runs 13 residues. V was clipped by 1 base and J by 5 bases; unmatched bases: 2. Germline V CDR1 and CDR2: SGHVS, FNYEAQ. The CDR3 sequence: CASSLEQGNEQYF. CDR3 bases: TGTGCCAGCAGCTTAGAACAGGGGAACGAGCAGTACTTC.

The rearrangement uses TRBV27 and TRBJ1-1; TRBD1 might be the D (5 bases). Trimming removed 8 bases from V and 5 bases from J, with 21 bases in between. The CDR3 contains 15 residues. The germline gives CDR1 MNHEY, CDR2 SMNVEV (reference sequence). Written as DNA, the CDR3 is TGTGCCAGCTCTCCGATCCGGGGGGGAAGAACTGAAGCTTTCTTT. This translates into CASSPIRGGRTEAFF.

In this sample, this clonotype turned up a few times. The chain has TRBV5-1 and TRBJ1-6; the D gene is possibly TRBD1 (5 bases). Germline V lookup: CDR1 SGHRS, CDR2 YFSETQ. Trimming stripped 3 bases from V and 0 bases from J, with 25 bases between. This CDR3 contains 21 residues. As DNA, the CDR3 is TGCGCCAGCAGCTCGTCTTTTGGGGACCCCCGAAGAACCTCCTATAATTCACCCCTCCACTTT. Translating it yields CASSSSFGDPRRTSYNSPLHF. The variable domain in full, with the rest retrieved from reference TRBV5-1 and TRBJ1-6, is KAGVTQTPRYLIKTRGQQVTLSCSPISGHRSVSWYQQTPGQGLQFLFEYFSETQRNKGNFPGRFSGRQFSNSRSEMNVSTLELGDSALYLCASSSSFGDPRRTSYNSPLHFGNGTRLTVT.